This paragraph covers one T cell receptor beta chain sequence. No antigen is known for it. No per-base quality is available; no much larger clone lies one base away. The source of the sample is a study of T cell responses to AZD1222 COVID-19 vaccine (dated by TCRdb to about 2021). In the study overall: AZD1222 recipients given second doses at about 4 weeks or at about 12 weeks were pooled, since spike-specific TCR depth and breadth were not found to differ between the two schedules. A total of 233 trial participants underwent TCR sequencing, of whom some 210 received two doses of AZD1222 and about 25 received two doses of the MenACWY control vaccine. Trial participants were enrolled into age subgroups of 18-55, 56-69 and 70-plus years, which contained around 150, 28 and 57 TCR-sequenced participants, respectively. The research as a whole found: Conclusions about previously exposed vaccinees are limited, since just 6 or 7 AZD1222 recipients were seropositive for SARS-CoV-2 at baseline. In the small 56-69-year group, the increase in depth fell short of significance, most likely because of low power. The whole spike protein was spanned by vaccine-associated CD4 TCRs, and dominant responses were seen in regions 160-218 and 743-854. Nearly half of unique spike-specific TCRs reportedly recognized epitopes outside regions mutated in the B.1.351 and B.1.1.7 variants. Participants were mostly white British and included more females than males, and it was suggested by the authors that clonal diversity may have been underestimated. After two AZD1222 doses, both the breadth and the depth of spike-specific TCRs were significantly higher than at day 0 and than in MenACWY recipients. Because no day 14 peak-response samples were available, repertoires were characterized only after the peak T cell response.

The sample's time point label, in plain terms: baseline before first vaccination. Vaccinee samples were obtained from the UK trials COV001 and COV002, which included a single-blind randomized controlled phase 2/3 trial of AZD1222 (ChAdOx1 nCoV-19) in healthy adults. For TCRbeta chain sequencing, PBMC samples from trial participants were taken at day 0 and at day 28 after the second dose. CDR1 LGHDT and CDR2 YNNKEL were looked up in the germline V gene (reference sequence). The CDR3, cysteine through phenylalanine, is 14 amino acids long. The entry retains the CDR3 DNA only, 42 bases that are in frame from base 1. V and J are trimmed by 0 bases and 8 bases, and the gene matches miss 4 bases of the junction. The CDR3 regions of human TCRbeta chains were analyzed by immunosequencing. On the authors' methods: Repertoire TCRs were matched against a reference library of SARS-CoV-2-specific TCRs generated with the MIRA antigen-specificity platform. Breadth was defined as the fraction of unique TCRs that were SARS-CoV-2-associated, and depth was defined as the fraction of total T cells that were SARS-CoV-2-associated. Using the MIRA data, each spike-specific TCR was mapped to the spike region that the TCR reacts to and placed in a CD4 or CD8 class. Log10-transformed breadth and depth values were compared by one-way ANOVA with Sidak's multiple comparisons tests. TCRdb retrieved this table from immuneACCESS and kept in-frame rearrangements only. Not all clones are present; in checked studies, unresolved V genes account for under half, and no reason is known for the remainder. D and trimming were read from the DNA, whereas the V and J calls and clone size are those reported in that table. For this sample the table gives roughly 180,000 clones, of which 75% to 90% were detected only once. The leading ten clones occupy 6.9% of the sample.

The rearranged chain carries TRBV3-1 (or the pseudogene TRBV3-2) and TRBJ1-2; the central 9 bases match TRBD1. The receptor's source is an adult in good health. The sequencing used peripheral blood, collected on day 0 of AZD1222 vaccination. The DNA sequence is TGTGCCAGCAGCCAAGAGGACAGGGGCGGCGGCTACACCTTC. The resulting protein is CASSQEDRGGGYTF.